The 19 T cell receptor beta chains reported below all come from one sample, sequenced in a study of cytomegalovirus exposure and HLA in healthy donors. The PCR was carried out with 60 Vbeta primers and 13 Jbeta primers. Some clones are missing from TCRdb's copy, which holds only in-frame ones; the method was immunoSEQ multiplex PCR. Of about 82,000 clones listed, around four fifths are singletons. The sequencing input was PBMCs. The receptor source for this set is a woman between 45 and 60 years old in good health and CMV-seropositive.

The chain combines TRBV7-8 with TRBJ1-2; 9 nucleotides agree with TRBD1. CDR1 and CDR2 (germline): SGHVS, FQNEAQ. V gave up 5 bases and J gave up 12 bases; unmatched junction bases: 10. The CDR3 loop spans 13 amino acids. CDR3 in DNA: TGTGCCAGCAGCCCCTGGGACAGGGCGCTCGACACCTTC. This encodes CASSPWDRALDTF.

This clone was recorded once. This rearrangement joins TRBV2 to TRBJ2-7; TRBD2 aligns across 12 bases. V was pared by 1 base and J by 3 bases, with 4 bases of the junction left unmatched. Germline CDR1 and CDR2: SNHLY and FYNNEI. The CDR3 loop spans 16 amino acids. CDR3 region: CASSEGLAGGYYEQYF. The CDR3, as DNA: TGTGCCAGCAGTGAAGGGCTAGCGGGAGGGTACTACGAGCAGTACTTC. Full variable domain (missing parts from reference TRBV2 and TRBJ2-7): EPEVTQTPSHQVTQMGQEVILRCVPISNHLYFYWYRQILGQKVEFLVSFYNNEISEKSEIFDDQFSVERPDGSNFTLKIRSTKLEDSAMYFCASSEGLAGGYYEQYFGPGTRLTVT.

The chain couples TRBV10-3 to TRBJ1-3, with D possibly TRBD1 on 6 matching bases. This CDR3 is 14 amino acids long. Trimming removed 4 bases from V and 1 base from J, with 8 bases in between. From germline, CDR1 is ENHRY and CDR2 SYGVKD. CDR3 DNA sequence: TGTGCCATCAGTGGGGACATTTCTGGAAACACCATATATTTT. Encoded protein: CAISGDISGNTIYF.

The CDR3 sequence is CASSVVSGSPGELFF. CDR3 nucleotide sequence: TGTGCCAGCAGCGTAGTAAGCGGGAGTCCCGGGGAGCTGTTTTTT. J is TRBJ2-2 and V is TRBV9; TRBD2 matches at 8 bases. Trimming cost V 0 bases and J 6 bases; bases outside gene matches: 4. Germline CDR1 reads SGDLS; CDR2 reads YYNGEE. The CDR3 runs 15 residues.

This chain uses TRBV6-5 with TRBJ2-7; 11 nucleotides agree with TRBD2. Per germline, CDR1 MNHEY and CDR2 SVGAGI. CDR3 length: 13 residues. V lost 4 bases to trimming and J lost 4 bases; unmatched junction nucleotides: 0. CDR3 region: CASSLAGGYEQYF. The CDR3 DNA reads TGTGCCAGCAGTTTAGCGGGAGGGTACGAGCAGTACTTC.

This chain uses TRBV10-3 with TRBJ1-1, with 9 nucleotides matching TRBD1. The V gene end was trimmed by 0 bases and the J gene end by 1 base; junction bases not matched to a gene: 6. Germline lookup yields CDR1 ENHRY and CDR2 SYGVKD. CDR3 length: 17 amino acids. The CDR3 nucleotides read TGTGCCATCAGTGAGTCGATTGGGACAGGGAAGAACACTGAAGCTTTCTTT. It codes for CAISESIGTGKNTEAFF.

The chain links TRBV30 to TRBJ1-4, with D unclear. Trimming took off 4 bases at V and 16 bases at J, with 22 bases between the two ends. The germline gives CDR1 GTSNPN, CDR2 SVGIG (reference sequence). The CDR3 length is 13 residues. CDR3 sequence reads: CAWTLKSPPVPFF. DNA of the CDR3: TGTGCCTGGACACTAAAGAGTCCCCCCGTCCCGTTTTTT. Complete variable domain (other parts from reference TRBV30 and TRBJ1-4): SQTIHQWPATLVQPVGSPLSLECTVEGTSNPNLYWYRQAAGRGLQLLFYSVGIGQISSEVPQNLSASRPQDRQFILSSKKLLLSDSGFYLCAWTLKSPPVPFFGSGTQLSVL.

The rearrangement uses TRBV14 and TRBJ2-5; possible D gene TRBD2, 5 bases. Trimming removed 7 bases at V and 4 bases at J, with 13 bases between. Germline CDR1 and CDR2: SGHDN and FVKESK. This CDR3 has 13 residues. CDR3 nucleotide sequence: TGTGCCAGCACTGACTATCGGGGAGAGACCCAGTACTTC. Translation gives CASTDYRGETQYF.

The chain links TRBV7-9 to TRBJ2-5; TRBD2 matches 8 bases. V lost 6 bases, J lost 5 bases, and 8 bases stayed unmatched. The CDR3 covers 14 residues. Germline V gene sequence: CDR1 SEHNR, CDR2 FQNEAQ (reference sequence). The CDR3 DNA sequence: TGTGCCAGCAGGACGGGACTAGTGTTGGAGACCCAGTACTTC. Translated, it gives CASRTGLVLETQYF.

The chain has TRBV15 and TRBJ1-5, with D uncertain. The V gene's germline CDR1 is LNHNV and CDR2 YYDKDF (reference sequence). The CDR3 spans 13 residues. V lost 6 bases and J 5 bases, leaving 11 bases between the germline ends. The CDR3, as DNA: TGTGCCACCAGACAGAGAACCGATCAGCCCCAGCATTTT. As protein: CATRQRTDQPQHF.

The chain joins TRBV29-1 to TRBJ2-5, with 7 nucleotides matching TRBD1. The CDR3 covers 13 residues. Germline V CDR1 and CDR2: SQVTM, ANQGSEA. V was clipped by 8 bases and J by 5 bases; unmatched bases: 11. The CDR3 protein is CSLGYRGGETQYF. CDR3 bases: TGCAGCCTTGGCTACAGGGGCGGGGAGACCCAGTACTTC.

V and J are TRBV6-1 and TRBJ2-5, with a possible D match to TRBD1 (6 bases). Trimming pared 6 bases from V and 7 bases from J, leaving 18 bases between. Germline V lookup: CDR1 MNHNS, CDR2 SASEGT. The CDR3 length is 14 residues. CDR3 protein: CASRTSQGSGTQYF. The CDR3 DNA is TGTGCCAGCAGAACCTCTCAGGGGAGCGGGACCCAGTACTTC.

This chain connects TRBV6-1 to TRBJ1-3; D ambiguous. V shed 3 bases and J shed 0 bases, with 15 bases lying between them. Per the germline V gene, CDR1 is MNHNS and CDR2 is SASEGT. This CDR3 has 17 residues. The CDR3, as DNA: TGTGCCAGCAGTGATTTAGCTCTGGTCAGCTCTGGAAACACCATATATTTT. Residues: CASSDLALVSSGNTIYF.

The genes are TRBV9 and TRBJ2-7; 11 bases line up with TRBD2. CDR3 length equals 14 residues. Germline V gene lookup returns CDR1 SGDLS and CDR2 YYNGEE. V trimming: 3 bases; J trimming: 6 bases; junction bases outside the gene matches: 5. CDR3 nucleotides: TGTGCCAGCAGCGAAGTAGCGGGAGGGCTCGAGCAGTACTTC. It codes for CASSEVAGGLEQYF.

V usage is TRBV6-6 and J usage is TRBJ1-2, with D hard to call. Looked up from germline, CDR1 is MNHNY and CDR2 is SVGAGI (reference sequence). The length of the CDR3 is 13 residues. The V end lost 7 bases, the J end lost 4 bases, and 13 bases lay between the germline ends. The CDR3 nucleotides read TGTGCCAGCACCGAGGGTTCCGGCTATGGCTACACCTTC. Protein: CASTEGSGYGYTF.

CDR3 residues: CASSPEQIMNTEAFF. The CDR3 DNA follows: TGTGCCAGCTCACCGGAGCAGATCATGAACACTGAAGCTTTCTTT. The V and J genes are TRBV18 and TRBJ1-1; D unresolved. Trimming pared 3 bases from V and 0 bases from J, leaving 11 bases between. This CDR3 is 15 amino acids long. The germline gives CDR1 KGHSH, CDR2 LQKENI.

The chain employs TRBV30 and TRBJ2-3; D perhaps matches TRBD2 (6 bases). Germline V gene data show CDR1 as GTSNPN and CDR2 as SVGIG (reference sequence). The CDR3 loop spans 14 amino acids. Deletions cut 7 bases from V and 4 bases from J, with 18 bases between. CDR3 in amino acids: CASSGTSGADTQYF. CDR3 nucleotides: TGTGCCTCCTCCGGGACGTCGGGGGCAGATACGCAGTATTTT.

The chain uses TRBV7-2 and TRBJ2-2; TRBD1 might be the D (5 bases). Germline assignment: CDR1 SGHTA and CDR2 FQGNSA. CDR3 length: 14 amino acids. Trimming removed 6 bases at V and 1 base at J, with 9 bases between. Here the CDR3 reads CASRPGWNTGELFF. The CDR3 DNA reads as TGTGCCAGCAGGCCAGGGTGGAACACCGGGGAGCTGTTTTTT.

The J gene is TRBJ2-7, the V gene TRBV27, with a tentative D call TRBD2 (6 bases). Germline-derived CDR1 and CDR2 are MNHEY and SMNVEV (reference sequence). There are 16 residues in the CDR3. The germline V and J ends were trimmed by 6 bases and 3 bases, with 21 bases remaining between them. The CDR3 nucleotides read TGTGCCAGCAGGTCAACCGGCGCGGGGACTTTCTACGAGCAGTACTTC. Translation: CASRSTGAGTFYEQYF.